The clone carrying this T cell receptor beta chain has a count of ten or more. The antigen remains undetermined. This sample is drawn from a study of regulatory T cells in long-lasting Graves disease. V dropped 2 bases and J dropped 7 bases, with 9 bases sitting between them. The CDR3 has 12 residues. Germline CDR1 SGHAT, CDR2 FQNNGV. Time point specified: persistent/refractory GD, antithyroid drugs over 5 years with positive TRAb. With RNA extracted from PBMCs as input, the TCR library was made. General study points: Rather than thyroid tissue, only peripheral blood underwent study. Persistent disease exhibited a predilection for TRBV28, TRBJ1-2 and TRBJ2-5.

With iRepertoire HTBI primers and Arm-PCR of CDR3 regions, TCR beta libraries were built. Authors' processing steps: Detected in the samples were some 68 TRBV and under 15 TRBJ segments. Each CDR3 protein gets one entry after TCRdb re-called the multiplex PCR reads with MiXCR. It is TCRdb's table, rather than the study itself, that gives the V and J calls and clone size. The top ten clones hold around 30% of a sample with hundreds of thousands of distinct CDR3 sequences, about 19% of them seen once. This chain links TRBV11-2 with TRBJ2-7; possible D gene TRBD1, 5 bases. The sample was peripheral blood mononuclear cells (PBMCs), taken when the disease was refractory, from a patient treated with antithyroid drugs. This receptor was taken from a female donor with Graves disease. This chain's CDR3 is CASSLSQGEQYF. The CDR3 region has the DNA TGTGCCAGCAGCTTATCGCAGGGAGAGCAGTACTTC.